These 19 T cell receptor beta chains came from one sample sequenced in a study of long-term antiretroviral therapy in people with HIV. Researchers ran immunoSEQ v3.0 at survey level. The table came from immunoSEQ multiplex PCR; TCRdb's copy has only in-frame clones and leaves some out. This table has 30,000 to 40,000 clones, roughly 97% appearing once. The sample consisted of unsorted PBMCs, taken 6.9 years after starting antiretroviral therapy. These receptors all come from a young man with HIV.

J is TRBJ2-3 and V is TRBV7-2; TRBD2 might be the D (5 bases). V lost 8 bases to trimming and J lost 4 bases, with 7 bases between them. The germline gives CDR1 SGHTA, CDR2 FQGNSA. The CDR3 totals 11 residues. CDR3: CASSGADTQYF. The CDR3 DNA reads TGTGCCAGCTCCGGGGCAGATACGCAGTATTTT.

The chain carries TRBV20-1 and TRBJ1-2; no clear D gene. The germline V and J ends were trimmed by 6 bases and 0 bases, with 5 bases remaining between them. In germline, CDR1 is DFQATT, CDR2 SNEGSKA (reference sequence). This CDR3 region has 11 residues. The CDR3 sequence: CSADSNYGYTF. CDR3 sequence (DNA): TGCAGTGCAGATTCTAACTATGGCTACACCTTC.

This sequence joins TRBV19 and TRBJ2-3, with D possibly matching TRBD2 (5 bases). The germline V gene has CDR1 LNHDA and CDR2 SQIVND (reference sequence). The CDR3 totals 14 residues. V was shortened by 10 bases and J by 2 bases, with 16 bases between the two germline ends. The CDR3 here is CATSLDSNTDTQYF. The CDR3 nucleotides are TGTGCCACTAGCTTGGACTCGAACACAGATACGCAGTATTTT.

J is TRBJ1-1 and V is TRBV6-5; TRBD1 matches at 7 bases. This CDR3 spans 14 amino acids. V was clipped by 0 bases and J by 4 bases; unmatched bases: 2. Per germline, CDR1 MNHEY and CDR2 SVGAGI. The CDR3 DNA reads TGTGCCAGCAGTTACTCACAGGGGATCACTGAAGCTTTCTTT. As protein: CASSYSQGITEAFF.

This chain uses TRBV11-2 with TRBJ2-7; 11 bases align to TRBD2. V lost 5 bases and J lost 5; bases outside the gene matches: 8. Germline values: CDR1 SGHAT, CDR2 FQNNGV. CDR3 length: 15 residues. The CDR3: CASSTSGRLGDEQYF. CDR3 coding DNA: TGTGCCAGCAGCACTAGCGGGAGACTGGGGGACGAGCAGTACTTC.

The rearrangement joins TRBV5-1 to TRBJ2-3; D not certain. V was clipped by 3 bases and J by 0 bases, with 14 bases between them. Germline CDR1 SGHRS, CDR2 YFSETQ. The CDR3 sequence is 16 residues long. CDR3 nucleotide sequence: TGCGCCAGCAGCTACCTAACCTCCTTTAGCACAGATACGCAGTATTTT. Amino acid sequence: CASSYLTSFSTDTQYF. The complete variable domain, with remaining parts taken from reference TRBV5-1 and TRBJ2-3, reads KAGVTQTPRYLIKTRGQQVTLSCSPISGHRSVSWYQQTPGQGLQFLFEYFSETQRNKGNFPGRFSGRQFSNSRSEMNVSTLELGDSALYLCASSYLTSFSTDTQYFGPGTRLTVL.

This rearrangement joins TRBV11-2 to TRBJ2-7; tentative D call: TRBD1 (5 bases). This CDR3 comprises 12 residues. Trimming took off 5 bases at V and 2 bases at J, with 7 bases between the two ends. Germline V gene sequence: CDR1 SGHAT, CDR2 FQNNGV. CDR3 region: CASSMDTYEQYF. The CDR3 nucleotides are TGTGCCAGCAGCATGGACACCTACGAGCAGTACTTC.

This clone occurred once. The genes are TRBV5-1 and TRBJ2-2; 10 bases line up with TRBD2. V shed 5 bases, J shed 6 bases, and the junction held 4 bases outside the gene matches. The CDR3 has 14 amino acids. Germline loops: CDR1 SGHRS, CDR2 YFSETQ. The CDR3 nucleotides are TGCGCCAGCAGTCCCGGGACTAGCGCCGGGGAGCTGTTTTTT. As protein: CASSPGTSAGELFF.

The V and J genes are TRBV7-2 and TRBJ1-1; no reliable D call. V was shortened by 4 bases and J by 1 base, with 13 bases between the two germline ends. The CDR3 has 15 residues. From germline, CDR1 is SGHTA and CDR2 FQGNSA. Here the CDR3 DNA reads TGTGCCAGCAGCTGGTTCAGTAATCCGAACACTGAAGCTTTCTTT. Its translation: CASSWFSNPNTEAFF.

This chain uses TRBV4-1 with TRBJ2-7, with 7 bases fitting TRBD1. Germline CDR1 MGHRA, CDR2 YSYEKL. V dropped 3 bases and J dropped 4; count of bases not matched to a gene: 9. The CDR3 extends over 15 amino acids. CDR3: CASSHTGTDSYEQYF. CDR3 coding DNA: TGCGCCAGCAGCCATACCGGGACAGATTCTTACGAGCAGTACTTC.

The chain employs TRBV7-8 and TRBJ2-7, with 10 bases aligning to TRBD1. Germline V gene data show CDR1 as SGHVS and CDR2 as FQNEAQ. This CDR3 comprises 14 residues. With V trimmed by 3 bases and J by 5 bases, 4 bases remained unmatched. The CDR3 is CASSLGQGLHEQYF. The CDR3 DNA reads TGTGCCAGCAGCTTGGGACAGGGGTTACACGAGCAGTACTTC.

This clone appeared once. The rearrangement links TRBV5-4 to TRBJ2-3, with 7 bases fitting TRBD2. Germline CDR1 reads SGHNT; CDR2 reads YYREEE (reference sequence). The CDR3 is 14 amino acids. J gave up 9 bases and V 5 bases, and 12 bases lay outside the gene matches. The CDR3 reads CASSFSGPRGTQYF. The CDR3 coding sequence is TGTGCCAGCAGTTTTAGCGGGCCCCGGGGGACGCAGTATTTT.

The rearrangement joins TRBV10-2 to TRBJ2-3; 8 positions match TRBD1. This CDR3 has 15 residues. Germline CDR1 reads WSHSY; CDR2 reads SAAADI. The V gene end was trimmed by 8 bases and the J gene end by 1 base; junction bases not matched to a gene: 8. The CDR3 DNA follows: TGCGCCAGCCTGGACAGGGTGTTTGGCACAGATACGCAGTATTTT. Protein sequence: CASLDRVFGTDTQYF.

The chain carries TRBV6-1 and TRBJ2-7; a weak D match, TRBD2 (8 bases). CDR3 length: 14 amino acids. Germline V gene sequence: CDR1 MNHNS, CDR2 SASEGT. Trimming took 6 bases from V and 4 from J, leaving 16 bases between them. The CDR3 region is CASSRGGQLYEQYF. The CDR3, as DNA: TGTGCCAGCAGCCGGGGGGGACAGTTATACGAGCAGTACTTC.

The gene calls are TRBV14 and TRBJ2-5; weak D call: TRBD2 (5 bases). From germline, CDR1 is SGHDN and CDR2 FVKESK. The V gene lost 1 base and the J gene lost 7 bases, with 10 bases spanning the gap. The CDR3 is 13 residues long. CDR3 loop: CASSQAEGATQYF. CDR3 nucleotides: TGTGCCAGCAGCCAAGCTGAGGGAGCGACCCAGTACTTC.

CDR3 nucleotides: TGTGCCAGCAGCTTTAGTGCGGTTAACTATGGCTACACCTTC. Its protein product is CASSFSAVNYGYTF. V gene TRBV12-1 combines with J gene TRBJ1-2. TRBV12-1 is listed as a pseudogene. This CDR3 is built from 14 residues.

The chain has TRBV6-5 and TRBJ2-7; D might be TRBD1 or TRBD2, each matching 6 bases. The CDR3 sequence is 16 residues long. Germline assignment: CDR1 MNHEY and CDR2 SVGAGI. Trimming removed 3 bases from V and 3 bases from J, with 18 bases in between. The CDR3 region is CASSYSARGGNYEQYF. CDR3 bases: TGTGCCAGCAGTTATTCCGCGAGAGGGGGGAACTACGAGCAGTACTTC.

The chain is built from TRBV19 and TRBJ1-1; 7 positions agree with TRBD1. This CDR3 spans 13 amino acids. V dropped 10 bases and J dropped 11; count of bases not matched to a gene: 16. CDR1 is LNHDA, CDR2 SQIVND, per germline (reference sequence). The CDR3 sequence is CAIARDSSSGAFF. In DNA, the CDR3 is TGTGCCATCGCCCGGGACAGCTCCTCTGGGGCTTTCTTT.

This chain links TRBV25-1 with TRBJ2-3; no reliable D call. Germline-derived CDR1 and CDR2 are MGHDK and SYGVNS. Between the trimmed V and J ends, which lost 2 bases and 4 bases, there was a span of 7 bases. CDR3 length equals 13 residues. This CDR3 is CASSEANADTQYF. Written as DNA, the CDR3 is TGTGCCAGCAGTGAAGCAAATGCAGATACGCAGTATTTT.